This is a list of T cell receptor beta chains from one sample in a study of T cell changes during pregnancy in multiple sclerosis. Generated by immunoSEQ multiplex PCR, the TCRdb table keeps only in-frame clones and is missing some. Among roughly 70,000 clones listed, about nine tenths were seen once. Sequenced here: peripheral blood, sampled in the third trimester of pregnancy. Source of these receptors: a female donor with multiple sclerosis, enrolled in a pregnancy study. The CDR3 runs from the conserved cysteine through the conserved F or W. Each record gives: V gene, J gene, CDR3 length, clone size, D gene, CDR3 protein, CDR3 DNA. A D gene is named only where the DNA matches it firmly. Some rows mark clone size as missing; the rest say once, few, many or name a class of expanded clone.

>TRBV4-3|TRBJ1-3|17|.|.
CASSQDNAEGSGNTIYF
TGCGCCAGCAGCCAAGACAATGCCGAGGGCTCTGGAAACACCATATATTTT
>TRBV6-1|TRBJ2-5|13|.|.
CASSVTGSETQYF
TGTGCCAGCAGTGTTACAGGTTCGGAGACCCAGTACTTC
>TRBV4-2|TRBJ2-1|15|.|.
CASSQEWGDYNEQFF
TGTGCCAGCAGCCAAGAATGGGGGGACTACAATGAGCAGTTCTTC
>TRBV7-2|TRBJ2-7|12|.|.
CASSLSAYEQYF
TGTGCCAGCAGCTTATCCGCCTACGAGCAGTACTTC
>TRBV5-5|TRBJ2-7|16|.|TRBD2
CASRAGTSGRSYEQYF
TGTGCCAGCAGAGCCGGGACTAGCGGGAGGTCATACGAGCAGTACTTC
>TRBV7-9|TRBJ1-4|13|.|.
CASSYFVDEKLFF
TGTGCCAGCAGCTACTTTGTCGATGAAAAACTGTTTTTT
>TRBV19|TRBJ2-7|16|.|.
CASSIGPGAPTYEQYF
TGTGCCAGTAGTATTGGGCCAGGGGCGCCCACCTACGAGCAGTACTTC
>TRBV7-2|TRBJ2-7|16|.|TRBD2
CASSLFSGGVDYEQYF
TGTGCCAGCAGCTTATTTAGCGGGGGAGTCGACTACGAGCAGTACTTC
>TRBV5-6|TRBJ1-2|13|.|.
CASSLGSNYGYTF
TGTGCCAGCAGCCTCGGGTCCAACTATGGCTACACCTTC
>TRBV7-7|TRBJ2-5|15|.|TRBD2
CASSIRSGGQETQYF
TGTGCCAGCAGCATCCGTAGCGGGGGCCAAGAGACCCAGTACTTC
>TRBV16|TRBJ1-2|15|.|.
CASGSSLGEAGGYTF
TGTGCCAGCGGCTCGTCGTTAGGCGAGGCGGGAGGCTACACCTTC
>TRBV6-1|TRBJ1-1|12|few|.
CASSGITGEAFF
TGTGCCAGCAGTGGGATAACAGGTGAAGCTTTCTTT
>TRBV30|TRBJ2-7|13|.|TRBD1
CAWSWTGAYEQYF
TGTGCCTGGAGTTGGACAGGCGCCTACGAGCAGTACTTC
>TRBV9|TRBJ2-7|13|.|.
CASSVASRGEQYF
TGTGCCAGCAGCGTAGCGTCCCGGGGCGAGCAGTACTTC
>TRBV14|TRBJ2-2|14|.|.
CASSPGYPTGELFF
TGTGCCAGCAGCCCGGGATATCCGACCGGGGAGCTGTTTTTT
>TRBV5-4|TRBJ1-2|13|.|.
CASREEGVYGYTF
TGTGCCAGCAGGGAAGAGGGGGTCTATGGCTACACCTTC
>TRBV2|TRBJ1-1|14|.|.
CASSPLRENTEAFF
TGTGCCAGCAGCCCACTGAGGGAGAACACTGAAGCTTTCTTT
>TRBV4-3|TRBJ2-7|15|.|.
CASSQTATGTYEQYF
TGCGCCAGCAGCCAAACGGCGACAGGAACCTACGAGCAGTACTTC
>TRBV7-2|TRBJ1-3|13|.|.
CASSTGQKRTIYF
TGTGCCAGCAGCACTGGACAGAAAAGGACCATATATTTT
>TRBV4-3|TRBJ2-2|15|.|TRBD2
CASSRDIGGSGELFF
TGCGCCAGCAGCCGTGATATCGGGGGGTCCGGGGAGCTGTTTTTT
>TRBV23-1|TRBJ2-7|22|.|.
CASSQPPAPEKSTIGSSYEQYF
TGCGCCAGCAGTCAACCTCCCGCCCCCGAAAAGTCGACGATCGGGTCCTCCTACGAGCAGTACTTC
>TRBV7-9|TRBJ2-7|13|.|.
CASSFIGNYEQYF
TGTGCCAGCAGCTTTATTGGCAACTACGAGCAGTACTTC
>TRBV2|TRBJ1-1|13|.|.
CASSVNQGTEAFF
TGTGCCAGCAGCGTCAACCAGGGTACTGAAGCTTTCTTT
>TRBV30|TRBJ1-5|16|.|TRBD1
CAWSVQRDRGNQPQHF
TGTGCCTGGAGTGTACAACGGGACAGGGGGAATCAGCCCCAGCATTTT
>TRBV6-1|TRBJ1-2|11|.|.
CAVGTNYGYTF
TGTGCCGTGGGCACCAACTATGGCTACACCTTC
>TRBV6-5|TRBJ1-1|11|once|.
CASRDRSEAFF
TGTGCCAGCAGGGACAGATCTGAAGCTTTCTTT
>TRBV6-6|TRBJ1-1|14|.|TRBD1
CASRQTGEITEAFF
TGTGCCAGCAGGCAGACAGGGGAAATCACTGAAGCTTTCTTT
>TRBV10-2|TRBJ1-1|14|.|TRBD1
CASRRDRATTEAFF
TGCGCCAGCAGGCGGGACAGGGCAACCACTGAAGCTTTCTTT
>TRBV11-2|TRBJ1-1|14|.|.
CASSLGPGGTEAFF
TGTGCCAGCAGCTTAGGGCCCGGGGGCACTGAAGCTTTCTTT
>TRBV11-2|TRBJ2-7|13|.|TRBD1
CASSPGTGLEQYF
TGTGCCAGCAGTCCAGGGACAGGGCTCGAGCAGTACTTC
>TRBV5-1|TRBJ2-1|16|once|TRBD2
CASSLRSQAGVGEQFF
TGCGCCAGCAGCTTGAGGTCTCAAGCGGGAGTGGGTGAGCAGTTCTTC
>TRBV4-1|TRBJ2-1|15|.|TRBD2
CASSLTSGSYNEQFF
TGCGCCAGCAGCCTGACTAGCGGATCCTACAATGAGCAGTTCTTC
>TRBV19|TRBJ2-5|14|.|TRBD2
CASRRLAGEETQYF
TGTGCCAGCCGCCGACTAGCGGGCGAAGAGACCCAGTACTTC
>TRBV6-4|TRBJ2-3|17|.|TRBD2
CASSDPGLAARTDTQYF
TGTGCCAGCAGTGACCCCGGACTAGCGGCCCGCACAGATACGCAGTATTTT
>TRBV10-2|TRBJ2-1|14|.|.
CASTPHPSGGEQFF
TGCGCCAGCACCCCCCACCCATCCGGGGGTGAGCAGTTCTTC
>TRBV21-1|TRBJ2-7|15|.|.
CASSNDPYDSYEQYF
TGTGCCAGCAGCAACGACCCTTACGACAGCTACGAGCAGTACTTC
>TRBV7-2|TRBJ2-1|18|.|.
CASSLGAPRDSSYNEQFF
TGTGCCAGCAGCTTAGGCGCCCCTCGTGATAGCTCCTACAATGAGCAGTTCTTC
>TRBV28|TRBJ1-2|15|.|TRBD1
CASGIGGQGLYGYTF
TGTGCCAGCGGGATTGGGGGACAGGGGTTATATGGCTACACCTTC
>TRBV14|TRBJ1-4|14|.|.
CASSATGYNEKLFF
TGTGCCAGCAGCGCTACAGGTTATAATGAAAAACTGTTTTTT
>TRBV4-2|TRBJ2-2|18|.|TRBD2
CASSPMPVPGLGAGELFF
TGTGCCAGCAGCCCGATGCCTGTTCCGGGACTAGGGGCCGGGGAGCTGTTTTTT
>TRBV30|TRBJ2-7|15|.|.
CAWTHPARDSYEQYF
TGTGCCTGGACCCATCCTGCGCGGGATTCCTACGAGCAGTACTTC
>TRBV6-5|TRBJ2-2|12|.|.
CASRYRAGELFF
TGTGCCAGCCGCTACCGGGCCGGGGAGCTGTTTTTT
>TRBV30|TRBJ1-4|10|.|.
CAWGNEKLFF
TGTGCCTGGGGCAATGAAAAACTGTTTTTT
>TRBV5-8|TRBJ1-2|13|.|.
CASSLDRDWGYTF
TGTGCCAGCAGCTTGGACAGGGATTGGGGCTACACCTTC
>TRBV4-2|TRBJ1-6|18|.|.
CASSQAPAVGAYNSPLHF
TGTGCCAGCAGCCAAGCGCCCGCCGTCGGTGCCTATAATTCACCCCTCCACTTT